Listed below are T cell receptor beta chains from one sample, sequenced in a study of CD8+ T cells in alopecia areata. Only in-frame clones appear in the TCRdb table, and some are missing; sequencing was by immunoSEQ multiplex PCR. The profile covers about 180,000 clones, with 63% appearing a single time and about 1.5% taken by the ten largest. The material was CD4+ T cells sorted from blood, obtained at week 0. The receptors were sampled from a human donor with alopecia areata. Each CDR3 is given without its conserved first and last residue. D genes are given only for firm matches.

D gene | V gene | CDR3 protein
- | TRBV29-1 | SVVLQLNTEAF
TRBD2 | TRBV30 | AWSSATSAGRQETQY
- | TRBV27 | ASSLAPSGKLF
- | TRBV7-2 | ASSPEPGNYGYT
- | TRBV6-1 | ASSAEGRYTQY
- | TRBV30 | ASTGNTEAF
- | TRBV29-1 | SVIEIKGTNTDTQY
- | TRBV29-1 | SGEGKGETQY
- | TRBV7-6 | ASSLGREQY
- | TRBV2 | ASISSAFPINEKLF
- | TRBV14 | ASSRQVGGETQY
- | TRBV30 | ASRTGFKQY
- | TRBV30 | AWMRDSLSH
- | TRBV19 | ATWPGNTIY
- | TRBV7-2 | ASTPNRVEAF
- | TRBV27 | ASSLIRMGRPTDTQY
- | TRBV5-1 | ASSSVGGRVSTEAF
- | TRBV29-1 | SAEVAVGETQY
- | TRBV9 | ASSATRDTQY
- | TRBV30 | AWSAGQSTDTQY
TRBD1 | TRBV30 | AWSVQQGGNQPQH
- | TRBV27 | ASSFGGNTEAF
- | TRBV29-1 | SVEGTVAKNIQY
TRBD1 | TRBV4-3 | ASSQARQGVRPLH